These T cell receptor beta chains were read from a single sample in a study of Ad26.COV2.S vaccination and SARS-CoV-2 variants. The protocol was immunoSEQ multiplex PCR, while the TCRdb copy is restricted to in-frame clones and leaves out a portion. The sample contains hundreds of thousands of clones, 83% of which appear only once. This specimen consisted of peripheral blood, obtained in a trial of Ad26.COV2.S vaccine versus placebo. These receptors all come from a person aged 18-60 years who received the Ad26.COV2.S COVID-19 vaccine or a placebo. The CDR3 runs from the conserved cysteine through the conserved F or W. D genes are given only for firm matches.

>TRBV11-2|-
CASSFGANTEAFF
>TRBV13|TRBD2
CASSPRLAGGLHNEQFF
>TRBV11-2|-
CASSSQSGAYDGELFF
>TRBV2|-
CASNGDKGTEAFF
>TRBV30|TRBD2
CAWTAGGTSYEQYF
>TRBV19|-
CASSMSVADTQYF
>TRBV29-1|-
CLLSPPLNTEAFF
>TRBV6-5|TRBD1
CASSEDRGGYNEQFF
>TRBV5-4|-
CASSSQKTEMNTEAFF
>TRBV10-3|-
CAISESTSYNEQFF
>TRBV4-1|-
CASSHSLLPGSGELFF
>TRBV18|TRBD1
CASSPSEDRGWGYTF
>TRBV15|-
CATSRLGGTGANVLTF
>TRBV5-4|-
CASRFLGGTGELFF
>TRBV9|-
CASSVVGEGYEQYF
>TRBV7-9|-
CASSLGSNNEQFF
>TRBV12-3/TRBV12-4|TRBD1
CASRLQGGAFF
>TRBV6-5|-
CASRSTGTPQETQYF
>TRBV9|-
CASSAGLTWGEAFF
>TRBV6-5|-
CASSYGSANYGYTF
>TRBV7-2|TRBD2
CASSLIAGYYNEQFF
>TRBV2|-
CATGVTYEQFF
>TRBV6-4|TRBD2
CASSKDGAGGHNEQFF
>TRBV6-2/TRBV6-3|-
CASSSTGNPSF